The TCR beta chain under discussion was sequenced for a study of response to subunit inactivated influenza vaccine. This clonotype has more than one count but fewer than ten. Its antigen is as yet unknown. Study-level results: Each seasonal influenza vaccination recruits few new T cells, the authors suggested.

TCRdb reprocessed the RT-PCR reads via MiXCR and lists one record per CDR3 protein. This table holds 530,000 or so distinct CDR3 sequences, 12% to 15% found once. The CDR3 contains 11 residues. The V and J ends lost 8 bases and 3 bases, in that order; junction bases with no gene match: 4. Germline lookup yields CDR1 SQVTM and CDR2 ANQGSEA. This sequence was found in a man aged 45-65 years who received an inactivated influenza vaccine. The V and J genes are TRBV29-1 and TRBJ2-7, with 7 bases matching TRBD1. The material was PBMCs from blood, obtained about 12 days after vaccination. CDR3 sequence reads: CSIGQDYEQYF. CDR3 DNA sequence: TGCAGCATTGGACAGGACTACGAGCAGTACTTC.